Shown below are 10 T cell receptor beta chains from a single sample sequenced in a study of blood T cell repertoires in COVID-19. Assay used: immunoSEQ multiplex PCR; TCRdb lists only in-frame clones, some missing. The repertoire holds about 210,000 clones, with around four fifths as singletons. Sequencing was done on a sample of peripheral blood. These receptors were collected from a woman in her forties or fifties with acute or convalescent COVID-19.

The genes are TRBV5-1 and TRBJ2-3, with TRBD2 matching 11 bases. This CDR3 comprises 22 residues. CDR1 and CDR2 from the germline V gene are SGHRS and YFSETQ. The junction had 26 bases not matched to a gene; V was cut back by 0 bases and J by 8 bases. The CDR3 here is CASSLALRTSGWTGRDGSTQYF. DNA of the CDR3: TGCGCCAGCAGCTTGGCCCTAAGGACTAGCGGGTGGACCGGCCGGGATGGGAGTACGCAGTATTTT.

This clone was counted a few times. The same CDR3 arises from other DNA sequences in this sample as well. This rearrangement joins TRBV5-1 to TRBJ1-1, with 7 bases matching TRBD1. J lost 0 bases, V lost 3 bases, and 2 bases had no gene match. The length of the CDR3 is 14 residues. Germline lookup yields CDR1 SGHRS and CDR2 YFSETQ. The DNA for the CDR3 is TGCGCCAGCAGCTGGGGACAGCTGAACACTGAAGCTTTCTTT. Protein product: CASSWGQLNTEAFF.

The chain recombines TRBV28 with TRBJ2-1, with D possibly matching TRBD2 (7 bases). The CDR3 length is 17 residues. Trimming shortened V by 3 bases and J by 10 bases, and 25 bases separated the two germline ends. Germline CDR1 reads MDHEN; CDR2 reads SYDVKM. CDR3 in DNA: TGTGCCAGCAGTTTCTTGCGGGGGACCCTACTGAGGGGGGAGCAGTTCTTC. Protein sequence: CASSFLRGTLLRGEQFF. The full variable domain, its missing parts supplied by reference TRBV28 and TRBJ2-1, is DVKVTQSSRYLVKRTGEKVFLECVQDMDHENMFWYRQDPGLGLRLIYFSYDVKMKEKGDIPEGYSVSREKKERFSLILESASTNQTSMYLCASSFLRGTLLRGEQFFGPGTRLTVL.

This clone was observed once. This sequence joins TRBV28 and TRBJ1-6, with 10 bases that match TRBD1. The trim removed 2 bases at V and 9 bases at J, leaving 4 bases unmatched. The germline V gene has CDR1 MDHEN and CDR2 SYDVKM. This CDR3 has 15 residues. The CDR3 protein is CASSLRDRGASPLHF. The DNA for the CDR3 is TGTGCCAGCAGTTTACGGGACAGGGGAGCTTCACCCCTCCACTTT.

The rearrangement joins TRBV20-1 to TRBJ1-5, with 8 bases matching TRBD1. The length of the CDR3 is 13 residues. The germline gives CDR1 DFQATT, CDR2 SNEGSKA (reference sequence). Unmatched junction bases numbered 6, after V lost 3 bases and J lost 8 bases. CDR3 nucleotide sequence: TGCAGTGCTAGTAGGCAGGGGGCAGAGCCCCAGCATTTT. It translates to CSASRQGAEPQHF.

The chain carries TRBV6-6 and TRBJ2-5, with 8 bases that match TRBD1. The junction had 2 bases not matched to a gene; V was cut back by 0 bases and J by 5 bases. The germline CDR1 and CDR2 sequences are MNHNY and SVGAGI (reference sequence). The CDR3 is made up of 14 amino acids. The CDR3 nucleotides read TGTGCCAGCAGTTACTCGGACAGGGTGGAGACCCAGTACTTC. Amino acid sequence: CASSYSDRVETQYF.

V and J are TRBV28 and TRBJ1-5; 9 bases map to TRBD1. CDR1 is MDHEN and CDR2 is SYDVKM in the germline V gene. The junction had 11 bases not matched to a gene; V was cut back by 5 bases and J by 6 bases. This CDR3 is 16 amino acids long. CDR3 nucleotide sequence: TGTGCCAGCAGTACCGGGACAGGGTTTTTGGCTCAGCCCCAGCATTTT. As protein: CASSTGTGFLAQPQHF.

V gene TRBV3-1 (or the pseudogene TRBV3-2) combines with J gene TRBJ1-1; TRBD1 matches at 9 bases. CDR3 length equals 16 residues. CDR1 and CDR2 from the germline V gene are LGHDT and YNNKEL (reference sequence). Trimming removed 4 bases from V and 2 bases from J; junction bases left unmatched: 8. CDR3 in amino acids: CASSLRKGQGNTEAFF. The CDR3 DNA reads as TGTGCCAGCAGCCTCCGGAAGGGACAGGGTAACACTGAAGCTTTCTTT.

The rearrangement links TRBV5-5 to TRBJ2-7; 8 bases match TRBD2. Unmatched junction bases numbered 5, after V lost 1 base and J lost 2 bases. Germline CDR1 and CDR2: SGHKS and YYEKEE (reference sequence). The CDR3 is 15 amino acids. In DNA form, the CDR3 reads TGTGCCAGCAGCTTGTCAGCGGGAGATCCCTACGAGCAGTACTTC. This codes for CASSLSAGDPYEQYF.

The chain couples TRBV12-2 to TRBJ2-5; the listed D gene, TRBD1, was not tested against the DNA. TRBV12-2 is noted as a pseudogene. This CDR3 is 17 amino acids long. CDR3 sequence: CASRLLGRDRGEETQYF. The CDR3 region has the DNA TGTGCAAGTCGTCTCCTAGGTCGGGACAGGGGAGAGGAGACCCAGTACTTC.